The clone carrying this T cell receptor (beta chain) was observed a few times. The antigen is undetermined. The data were taken from a study of response to subunit inactivated influenza vaccine. TCRdb passed the RT-PCR reads through MiXCR, listing each CDR3 protein once. The table includes roughly 700,000 distinct CDR3 sequences, 14% detected once. The ends lost 0 bases at V and 5 bases at J; junction bases unmatched: 5. The CDR3 runs 15 residues. Per the germline V gene, CDR1 is DFQATT and CDR2 is SNEGSKA (reference sequence). Study results and limitations: Authors suggested seasonal influenza vaccinations each recruit few new T cells.

The source was PBMCs from blood, collected roughly 2 weeks before vaccination. The chain is built from TRBV20-1 and TRBJ2-2; 8 bases are a match to TRBD2. This receptor was obtained from a man aged 45-65 years who received an inactivated influenza vaccine. DNA for the CDR3: TGCAGTGCTAGAGATCTAGCGGGTCTAACCGGGGAGCTGTTTTTT. Translated: CSARDLAGLTGELFF.